The clone carrying this T cell receptor beta chain was found a few times. The antigen is not known. The data were taken from a study of T-cell memory formation after mild COVID-19. Study outcomes and limitations: Specificity for SARS-CoV-2 was not confirmed among the second-wave clones peaking on day 37.

This CDR3 contains 14 residues. V trimming: 7 bases; J trimming: 2 bases; junction bases outside the gene matches: 9. Germline CDR1 is DFQATT and CDR2 is SNEGSKA (reference sequence). cDNA libraries for TCR alpha and TCR beta, carrying sample barcodes and UMIs, came from 5'RACE with constant-segment primers. TCRdb re-called the 5' RACE reads through MiXCR, storing one row per CDR3 protein. The repertoire holds hundreds of thousands of distinct CDR3 sequences, with 20% to 25% as singletons. Sequencing was performed on PBMCs or a T cell subset sorted from them (not recorded which). V and J are TRBV20-1 and TRBJ2-7; 9 nucleotides agree with TRBD1. The TCR originated in an adult woman who had mild COVID-19 (a few samples of this study predate the infection). Cell type and time point are not known. CDR3 loop: CSVTVDRGTYEQYF. In nucleotides, the CDR3 is TGCAGTGTGACGGTGGACAGGGGAACCTACGAGCAGTACTTC.